Listed below are T cell receptor beta chains from one sample, sequenced in a study of T cell responses to AZD1222 COVID-19 vaccine. The table came from immunoSEQ multiplex PCR; TCRdb's copy has only in-frame clones and leaves some out. The table records some 80,000 clones, 70% to 90% of them present only once. Material: peripheral blood, obtained on day 0 of MenACWY control vaccination. These receptors were collected from an adult in good health. Each CDR3 is given with its conserved first and last residue. The order of the fields is J gene, V gene, clone size, D gene, CDR3 protein, CDR3 DNA. The D gene is left open where the match is weak. Not all rows give a size; the values are once, few, many and, for expanded clones, a class.

TRBJ1-5 TRBV10-3 . . CAISEARVEQPQHF TGTGCCATCAGTGAGGCAAGGGTGGAACAGCCCCAGCATTTT
TRBJ2-3 TRBV5-6 . . CASSFIASDTQYF TGTGCCAGCAGCTTCATAGCCTCAGATACGCAGTATTTT
TRBJ1-1 TRBV15 . . CATSRDRGKNTEAFF TGTGCCACCAGCAGAGATCGGGGCAAAAACACTGAAGCTTTCTTT
TRBJ1-2 TRBV19 . . CASSIGTFPINYGYTF TGTGCCAGTAGTATCGGGACCTTCCCCATAAACTATGGCTACACCTTC
TRBJ1-6 TRBV5-1 . . CASSLRWEDSPLHF TGCGCCAGCAGCTTGAGATGGGAGGATTCACCCCTCCACTTT
TRBJ2-6 TRBV11-3 . . CASGAGANVLTF TGTGCCAGCGGAGCTGGGGCCAACGTCCTGACTTTC
TRBJ2-5 TRBV29-1 . . CSVDEGGETQYF TGCAGCGTTGATGAGGGCGGGGAGACCCAGTACTTC
TRBJ1-6 TRBV5-6 . . CASSLRVNSPLHF TGTGCCAGCAGCTTGAGGGTTAATTCACCCCTCCACTTT
TRBJ1-5 TRBV7-2 once TRBD1 CASSSPGQGAYQPQHF TGTGCCAGCAGCTCCCCCGGGCAGGGGGCTTATCAGCCCCAGCATTTT
TRBJ1-1 TRBV27 . . CASSLVLSGGSPLLHTEAFF TGTGCCAGCAGTTTAGTACTCTCCGGGGGGTCGCCCCTCCTTCACACTGAAGCTTTCTTT
TRBJ1-4 TRBV7-9 . . CASSLRWTEKLFF TGTGCCAGCAGCTTAAGGTGGACGGAAAAACTGTTTTTT
TRBJ1-2 TRBV27 . . CASSLSGGGHYGYTF TGTGCCAGCAGTTTATCAGGGGGGGGGCACTATGGCTACACCTTC
TRBJ2-7 TRBV20-1 . TRBD1 CSASDRQGSYEQYF TGCAGTGCTAGTGACCGACAGGGGTCCTACGAGCAGTACTTC
TRBJ1-3 TRBV1 once . CTSSQVKGPRLERENTIYF TGCACCAGCAGCCAAGTTAAGGGGCCCCGACTAGAGCGAGAAAACACCATATATTTT
TRBJ1-2 TRBV28 . . CASTEFRGYGYTF TGTGCCAGCACGGAGTTTCGGGGCTATGGCTACACCTTC
TRBJ1-2 TRBV18 . TRBD1 CASSPQTGGSGYTF TGTGCCAGCTCACCACAAACAGGGGGTAGTGGCTACACCTTC
TRBJ2-2 TRBV30 . TRBD1 CAGGQGPGELFF TGTGCCGGAGGACAGGGTCCCGGGGAGCTGTTTTTT
TRBJ2-1 TRBV27 . . CASSLLRGHDEQFF TGTGCCAGCAGTTTATTGCGGGGGCACGATGAGCAGTTCTTC
TRBJ1-1 TRBV4-3 . . CASSQDPMNTEAFF TGCGCCAGCAGCCAAGACCCCATGAACACTGAAGCTTTCTTT
TRBJ2-7 TRBV29-1 . . CSVAEGASYEQYF TGCAGCGTTGCAGAAGGGGCTTCCTACGAGCAGTACTTC
TRBJ1-1 TRBV9 . TRBD1 CASSARQGRTEAFF TGTGCCAGCAGCGCCCGACAGGGTAGAACTGAAGCTTTCTTT
TRBJ2-3 TRBV11-3 . . CASRGPTDTQYF TGTGCCAGCAGAGGACCGACAGATACGCAGTATTTT
TRBJ1-3 TRBV7-2 once . CASSLRGNTIYF TGTGCCAGCAGCTTAAGGGGAAACACCATATATTTT
TRBJ2-5 TRBV20-1 . . CNVLRMETQYF TGCAATGTCCTCAGAATGGAGACCCAGTACTTC
TRBJ1-2 TRBV15 once . CATSRDAVGYTF TGTGCCACCAGCAGAGATGCGGTTGGCTACACCTTC
TRBJ1-1 TRBV29-1 . . CSVESEMNTEAFF TGCAGCGTTGAATCAGAAATGAACACTGAAGCTTTCTTT
TRBJ1-6 TRBV11-3 . . CASSLVKSSPLHF TGTGCCAGCAGCTTAGTAAAGAGTTCACCCCTCCACTTT
TRBJ1-2 TRBV4-3 . TRBD1 CASSQPGQAYGYTF TGCGCCAGCAGCCAGCCGGGACAGGCCTATGGCTACACCTTC
TRBJ1-1 TRBV4-1 . . CASSQGRREDTEAFF TGCGCCAGCAGCCAAGGGCGGAGAGAGGATACTGAAGCTTTCTTT
TRBJ2-7 TRBV30 once TRBD2 CASRPAGASSYEQYF TGTGCCTCGAGGCCAGCGGGGGCTAGCTCCTACGAGCAGTACTTC
TRBJ1-4 TRBV21-1 . . CASSTNEPHPPEKLFF TGTGCCAGCAGCACTAACGAGCCCCATCCCCCTGAAAAACTGTTTTTT
TRBJ2-7 TRBV5-1 . . CASSGQDLDTSEQYF TGCGCCAGCAGCGGGCAGGACCTCGACACTAGCGAGCAGTACTTC
TRBJ1-2 TRBV28 . . CASSLYRANYGYTF TGTGCCAGCAGTTTATACAGGGCTAACTATGGCTACACCTTC